The TCR beta chain described here comes from a study of T-cell reconstitution after alpha-beta-depleted transplantation in children. CDR3 length: 13 residues. Germline V CDR1 and CDR2: LGHDT, YNNKEL (reference sequence). V was trimmed by 1 base and J by 13 bases, leaving 16 bases between them. It was with unique molecular identifiers that the TCRbeta library was prepared. MiXCR was run by TCRdb on the PCR reads, yielding one entry per CDR3 protein. The table has a few hundred thousand distinct CDR3 sequences, around 9.9% seen once. This clonotype has more than one count but fewer than ten. This sample comprised PBMCs from the stem cell graft donor, obtained from the stem cell graft. The sequence derives from a human donor who donated a stem cell graft to a child with acute myeloid leukemia. The rearrangement uses TRBV3-1 and TRBJ2-5, with D possibly being TRBD2 (5 bases). CDR3 loop: CASSQGPLGELYF. The CDR3, as DNA: TGTGCCAGCAGCCAAGGCCCCCTGGGAGAGTTGTACTTC.